The source of this T cell receptor (beta chain) is a study of response to subunit inactivated influenza vaccine. The table lists this clonotype with a few counts. TCRdb used MiXCR to reprocess the RT-PCR reads, holding one entry per CDR3 protein. There are about 540,000 distinct CDR3 sequences in the sample; less than 25% occur only once, and approximately 2.9% lies in the top ten. CDR3 length equals 14 residues. The V and J ends lost 4 bases and 15 bases, in that order; junction bases with no gene match: 9. Germline CDR1 and CDR2: LGHDT and YNNKEL (reference sequence). This same sample was also taken into another study, of T cells expressing NK-cell markers. In that study: Production of TCR beta cDNA relied on 5'RACE template switching with UMIs. In the group of eight sequenced donors, seven were HCMV-seropositive and one was seronegative. A handful of donors likewise had their CD3+CD56-NKG2C+ fraction led by these clonotypes.

The clonotype comes from a man aged 50-59 years who received an inactivated influenza vaccine. V gene TRBV3-1 combines with J gene TRBJ2-1, with 13 nucleotides matching TRBD2. Source: CD4+ T cells sorted from PBMCs, taken 11 to 12 days after vaccination. The CDR3 spells CASSPGLAGVVLFF. The CDR3 bases are TGTGCCAGCAGCCCAGGACTAGCGGGAGTGGTACTGTTCTTC.